This T cell receptor (beta chain) was recorded in a study of glioma-infiltrating T cells. Findings and limits, study-wide: Above-expected tissue-blood divergence occurred in all gliomas, most in low-grade ones.

V dropped 3 bases and J dropped 1 base, with 12 bases sitting between them. This CDR3 region has 15 residues. The germline gives CDR1 KGHSH, CDR2 LQKENI. Amplification of TCR alpha and beta CDR3 regions from RNA used iRepertoire nested multiplex PCR. For one-step reverse transcription and amplification, roughly 100-400 ng of tissue mRNA or PBMC total RNA was used. In TCRdb, the multiplex PCR reads were re-called with MiXCR into one record per CDR3 protein. The sample contains 15,000 to 20,000 distinct CDR3 sequences, about three fifths of which appear only once. Concerning this clonotype: Its antigen is not known.

V usage is TRBV18 and J usage is TRBJ1-2; D uncertain. This receptor was obtained from a human donor with low-grade glioma or glioblastoma, undergoing nonglioma brain surgery, or in good health (not recorded which). The sequenced material came from glioma tissue, nonneoplastic brain tissue, or PBMCs (not recorded which). CDR3 sequence: CASSPRTDFNYGYTF. The DNA of the CDR3 is TGTGCCAGCTCACCCCGGACGGACTTTAACTATGGCTACACCTTC.